The 28 T cell receptor beta chains listed next were all sequenced from one sample in a study of cytomegalovirus exposure and HLA in healthy donors. The table came from immunoSEQ multiplex PCR; TCRdb's copy has only in-frame clones and leaves some out. The table lists 150,000 to 180,000 clones, approximately 86% of them singletons, with roughly 2.1% in the top ten. Sequencing was done on a sample of PBMCs. These receptors all come from a human donor in good health.

The genes are TRBV5-1 and TRBJ2-2; 7 bases line up with TRBD2. This CDR3 comprises 15 residues. CDR1 and CDR2 from the germline V gene are SGHRS and YFSETQ. J gave up 3 bases and V 3 bases, and 5 bases lay outside the gene matches. The CDR3 loop is CASSSSGGYTGELFF. CDR3 DNA sequence: TGCGCCAGCAGCTCGTCGGGAGGATACACCGGGGAGCTGTTTTTT. Full variable domain (missing parts from reference TRBV5-1 and TRBJ2-2): KAGVTQTPRYLIKTRGQQVTLSCSPISGHRSVSWYQQTPGQGLQFLFEYFSETQRNKGNFPGRFSGRQFSNSRSEMNVSTLELGDSALYLCASSSSGGYTGELFFGEGSRLTVL.

In this sample, this clone turned up a few times. The chain uses TRBV12-5 and TRBJ1-1; TRBD1 matches at 10 bases. Germline V gene lookup returns CDR1 LGHNT and CDR2 FRNRAP. This CDR3 has 14 amino acids. With V trimmed by 6 bases and J by 7 bases, 8 bases remained unmatched. The CDR3 nucleotides read TGTGCTAGTGGCTCCACGGACAGGGGGATTGAAGCTTTCTTT. It translates to CASGSTDRGIEAFF.

The count of this clone is one. CDR3 DNA sequence: TGTGCCAGCAGCCTATGGGGGGGGAGCACCGGGGAGCTGTTTTTT. It yields the protein CASSLWGGSTGELFF. The chain is built from TRBV7-3 and TRBJ2-2, with 7 bases lining up with TRBD2. The CDR3 runs 15 residues. Germline assignment: CDR1 SGHTA and CDR2 FQGTGA. V was clipped by 5 bases and J by 4 bases; unmatched bases: 7.

The chain combines TRBV6-1 with TRBJ2-2, with 9 bases aligning to TRBD2. The CDR3 covers 15 residues. Trimming cost V 1 base and J 9 bases; bases outside gene matches: 6. The germline V gene has CDR1 MNHNS and CDR2 SASEGT. The DNA of the CDR3 is TGTGCCAGCAGTGAAGTCGGCGGGGGGGCCAGGGAGCTGTTTTTT. This translates into CASSEVGGGARELFF.

This clone turned up a few times. The V call is TRBV5-6, the J call TRBJ2-7, with TRBD1 as a possible D gene (6 bases). This CDR3 is 15 amino acids long. Germline CDR1 is SGHDT and CDR2 is YYEEEE. Trimming stripped 4 bases from V and 3 bases from J, with 17 bases between. CDR3 nucleotides: TGTGCCAGCAGCAAGGTACACGGGACACTCTACGAGCAGTACTTC. This codes for CASSKVHGTLYEQYF.

V is TRBV6-5 and J is TRBJ1-2; 7 bases fit TRBD1. Germline-derived CDR1 and CDR2 are MNHEY and SVGAGI. This CDR3 contains 13 residues. V trimming: 6 bases; J trimming: 4 bases; junction bases outside the gene matches: 5. CDR3 loop: CASRRDSIYGYTF. CDR3 nucleotides: TGTGCCAGCAGACGGGACAGCATCTATGGCTACACCTTC.

The chain is built from TRBV11-2 and TRBJ2-5; weak D call: TRBD1 (5 bases). CDR1 is SGHAT, CDR2 FQNNGV, per germline. V dropped 5 bases and J dropped 5 bases, with 21 bases sitting between them. This CDR3 contains 16 residues. This CDR3 reads CASSRNQGWETETQYF. CDR3 bases: TGTGCCAGCAGCCGAAATCAGGGTTGGGAAACGGAGACCCAGTACTTC.

The chain carries TRBV9 and TRBJ1-6; 7 nucleotides agree with TRBD1. This CDR3 contains 14 residues. Germline CDR1 SGDLS, CDR2 YYNGEE. J gave up 10 bases and V 1 base, and 5 bases lay outside the gene matches. This chain's CDR3 is CASSVNAGGSPLHF. The CDR3 bases are TGTGCCAGCAGCGTAAACGCAGGGGGGTCACCCCTCCACTTT.

This chain links TRBV5-1 with TRBJ2-1; 9 positions match TRBD2. The CDR3 runs to 15 residues. Germline trimming cut 4 bases from V and 7 bases from J; bases unmatched to any gene: 9. Germline V gene lookup returns CDR1 SGHRS and CDR2 YFSETQ. The CDR3 DNA is TGCGCCAGCAGCCAGCGGGAGGTTCTGGGAAATGAGCAGTTCTTC. It yields the protein CASSQREVLGNEQFF.

The chain carries TRBV5-1 and TRBJ1-5; D call uncertain. The V gene lost 0 bases and the J gene lost 9 bases, with 16 bases spanning the gap. Germline loops: CDR1 SGHRS, CDR2 YFSETQ. The CDR3 runs 15 residues. CDR3 in DNA: TGCGCCAGCAGCTTGGCTTCTGGGCCCGATGTGCCCCAGCATTTT. Its translation: CASSLASGPDVPQHF.

J is TRBJ1-5 and V is TRBV6-6, with no clear D. Germline loops: CDR1 MNHNY, CDR2 SVGAGI (reference sequence). CDR3 length equals 16 residues. Trimming took off 5 bases at V and 0 bases at J, with 14 bases between the two ends. CDR3 region: CASSHYGSLSNQPQHF. For the CDR3, the DNA is TGTGCCAGCAGTCACTACGGGAGCCTTAGCAATCAGCCCCAGCATTTT.

The rearrangement uses TRBV5-1 and TRBJ2-7; the match to TRBD1 covers 12 bases. The CDR3 loop spans 16 amino acids. V was pared by 4 bases and J by 0 bases, with 5 bases of the junction left unmatched. Germline V gene data show CDR1 as SGHRS and CDR2 as YFSETQ. The CDR3 nucleotides read TGCGCCAGCAGCCACCGGGACAGGGGGCCCTCCTACGAGCAGTACTTC. This sequence encodes CASSHRDRGPSYEQYF.

This chain connects TRBV27 to TRBJ2-1; TRBD2 is a possible D gene (5 bases). Between the trimmed V and J ends, which lost 3 bases and 7 bases, there was a span of 10 bases. CDR3 length: 13 amino acids. The germline V gene encodes CDR1 MNHEY and CDR2 SMNVEV (reference sequence). CDR3 in amino acids: CASSFAGQNEQFF. The CDR3 bases are TGTGCCAGCAGTTTTGCGGGTCAGAATGAGCAGTTCTTC.

The gene calls are TRBV6-6 and TRBJ2-2; TRBD2 aligns across 13 bases. CDR3 length: 16 residues. The germline gives CDR1 MNHNY, CDR2 SVGAGI (reference sequence). The V segment lost 6 bases and the J segment 4 bases; nucleotides outside the gene matches: 5. CDR3 residues: CASSGLAGVGTGELFF. In DNA, the CDR3 is TGTGCCAGCAGCGGACTAGCGGGAGTTGGCACCGGGGAGCTGTTTTTT.

The chain is built from TRBV2 and TRBJ1-3; 8 positions agree with TRBD1. With V trimmed by 7 bases and J by 0 bases, 14 bases remained unmatched. The CDR3 has 18 residues. CDR1 SNHLY and CDR2 FYNNEI come from the germline V gene. CDR3 residues: CASTGQGLRPDSGNTIYF. For the CDR3, the DNA is TGTGCCAGCACAGGACAGGGCTTGAGGCCAGACTCTGGAAACACCATATATTTT.

This clone occurred once. The chain joins TRBV7-6 to TRBJ1-1; D not certain. Germline V lookup: CDR1 SGHVS, CDR2 FNYEAQ. The CDR3 covers 13 residues. The ends were cut back, 5 bases at V and 2 bases at J, with 9 bases in the middle. This chain's CDR3 is CASSPGANTEAFF. The CDR3 nucleotides are TGTGCCAGCAGCCCCGGTGCCAACACTGAAGCTTTCTTT.

With regard to this clone: The sample contains more than one DNA sequence encoding this CDR3. V usage is TRBV18 and J usage is TRBJ2-7, with 8 bases fitting TRBD1. V was pared by 3 bases and J by 3 bases, with 4 bases of the junction left unmatched. This CDR3 is built from 14 residues. CDR1 and CDR2 (germline): KGHSH, LQKENI. CDR3 region: CASSPGTGNYEQYF. CDR3 bases: TGTGCCAGCTCACCGGGGACAGGTAACTACGAGCAGTACTTC.

The CDR3 nucleotides read TGTGCCAGCAGTGGGACAGGCCTGCCCCAGCATTTT. As protein: CASSGTGLPQHF. This chain joins TRBV28 and TRBJ1-5; TRBD1 matches at 8 bases. CDR1 is MDHEN and CDR2 is SYDVKM in the germline V gene. The J segment lost 9 bases and the V segment lost 5 bases, leaving 3 bases of the junction unmatched. The CDR3 runs 12 residues.

The V call is TRBV25-1, the J call TRBJ2-7; 7 bases align to TRBD2. Germline V gives CDR1 MGHDK, CDR2 SYGVNS. Trimming removed 1 base from V and 0 bases from J; junction bases left unmatched: 3. The CDR3 consists of 15 residues. The CDR3 loop reads CASSEWGGNSYEQYF. Here the CDR3 DNA reads TGTGCCAGCAGTGAATGGGGAGGGAACTCCTACGAGCAGTACTTC.

This chain links TRBV10-3 with TRBJ2-7, with 11 bases fitting TRBD2. Germline CDR1 is ENHRY and CDR2 is SYGVKD. J lost 3 bases, V lost 5 bases, and 6 bases had no gene match. CDR3 length equals 15 residues. CDR3 bases: TGTGCCATCAGTAGCGGGACTAGCGGAGGCTACGAGCAGTACTTC. This codes for CAISSGTSGGYEQYF.

The gene calls are TRBV5-1 and TRBJ1-1; TRBD1 agrees at 9 bases. After removal of 4 bases from V and 2 bases from J, the junction contained 12 bases not matched to a gene. Germline V gene data show CDR1 as SGHRS and CDR2 as YFSETQ. The CDR3 loop spans 17 amino acids. The CDR3 spells CASSLEGTGYFNTEAFF. In DNA form, the CDR3 reads TGCGCCAGCAGCCTGGAGGGGACAGGGTATTTTAACACTGAAGCTTTCTTT.

The V gene is TRBV18, the J gene TRBJ1-5, with TRBD1 matching over 10 bases. CDR1 is KGHSH, CDR2 LQKENI, per germline. This CDR3 spans 18 amino acids. The V segment lost 2 bases and the J segment 0 bases; nucleotides outside the gene matches: 7. The CDR3 loop reads CASSPATGGTYSNQPQHF. CDR3 sequence (DNA): TGTGCCAGCTCACCAGCGACAGGGGGCACTTATAGCAATCAGCCCCAGCATTTT.

The chain employs TRBV5-1 and TRBJ2-1, with 7 bases that match TRBD1. The CDR3 runs 13 residues. Germline CDR1 SGHRS, CDR2 YFSETQ. J lost 14 bases, V lost 0 bases, and 8 bases had no gene match. The DNA for the CDR3 is TGCGCCAGCAGCTTGGGAGAGACAGGGTGGGAGTTCTTC. Protein: CASSLGETGWEFF.

V gene TRBV9 combines with J gene TRBJ2-1; 11 bases align to TRBD2. Germline-derived CDR1 and CDR2 are SGDLS and YYNGEE. The CDR3 covers 16 residues. The junction had 11 bases not matched to a gene; V was cut back by 4 bases and J by 8 bases. CDR3 region: CASSSRLAGPGDEQFF. CDR3 bases: TGTGCCAGCAGCTCCAGACTAGCGGGGCCCGGGGATGAGCAGTTCTTC.

The chain combines TRBV27 with TRBJ2-1, with TRBD1 identical over 8 bases. With V trimmed by 11 bases and J by 7 bases, 10 bases remained unmatched. This CDR3 comprises 13 residues. Germline-derived CDR1 and CDR2 are MNHEY and SMNVEV (reference sequence). The CDR3 region is CASGQGGSNEQFF. In DNA, the CDR3 is TGTGCCTCCGGACAGGGTGGCTCTAATGAGCAGTTCTTC.

CDR3 sequence (DNA): TGTGCCAGCAGGCTTACAGGGGTTAATTCACCCCTCCACTTT. It codes for CASRLTGVNSPLHF. The chain joins TRBV6-1 to TRBJ1-6; 7 bases match TRBD1. The CDR3 consists of 14 residues. Germline V lookup: CDR1 MNHNS, CDR2 SASEGT. Trimming took 6 bases from V and 6 from J; bases not matched to a gene: 5.

The gene calls are TRBV19 and TRBJ2-7, with D perhaps matching TRBD2 (6 bases). With 3 bases removed from V and 5 bases from J, the gap between germline ends came to 17 bases. CDR1 and CDR2 (germline): LNHDA, SQIVND (reference sequence). CDR3 size: 15 residues. The CDR3 is CASSIRGGVGDEQYF. The CDR3 region has the DNA TGTGCCAGTAGTATTAGAGGAGGGGTTGGCGACGAGCAGTACTTC.

For the CDR3, the DNA is TGTGCCAGCAGATCAGGGATAGGGAACACTGAAGCTTTCTTT. It codes for CASRSGIGNTEAFF. The chain joins TRBV6-1 to TRBJ1-1, with D possibly being TRBD1 (5 bases). CDR3 length: 14 amino acids. The V end was cut by 6 bases, the J end by 1 base, with 12 bases between. Germline V gene data show CDR1 as MNHNS and CDR2 as SASEGT.